Each of the 22 T cell receptor beta chains below was sequenced from the same sample in a study of tumor-infiltrating lymphocytes in primary liver carcinoma. Researchers generated TCR beta cDNA from about 460 ng of total RNA, relying on a constant-region primer. Amplification in three nested multiplex PCR rounds with slightly modified ARM-PCR gave rise to TCR beta libraries. Forward primers for TRBV1-TRBV30 and a C-beta reverse primer served the first two PCR rounds, at about 10 cycles each. TCRdb re-called the multiplex PCR reads with MiXCR, one entry per CDR3 protein. The data contain 40,000 to 60,000 distinct CDR3 sequences, just over 70% of them singletons. Joint extraction of RNA and DNA used roughly 20-32 mg of bulk tissue that was unsorted. The sample taken for sequencing was liver tumor tissue from sampling region 5. The subset is: tumor region T5, tumor centre. The receptor set was obtained from a man aged 40-50 years with primary liver carcinoma and hepatitis B virus infection.

This clonotype is judged medium-sized (0.01 to 0.1%). The chain joins TRBV11-2 to TRBJ2-2, with 7 bases aligning to TRBD2. The CDR3 is 14 amino acids. The germline V gene encodes CDR1 SGHAT and CDR2 FQNNGV. The junction had 8 bases not matched to a gene; V was cut back by 5 bases and J by 8 bases. CDR3 coding DNA: TGTGCCAGCAGCCCAAGCGGGACGCGGGGGGAGCTGTTTTTT. This translates into CASSPSGTRGELFF.

A note on this clonotype: A much larger clone differs from this one at a single base, so this may be a read error. Since no conserved phenylalanine or tryptophan closes the CDR3, a read error is the likely cause. J is TRBJ2-1 and V is TRBV28, with no clear D. Per germline, CDR1 MDHEN and CDR2 SYDVKM. There are 12 residues in the CDR3. Trimming left V 4 bases short and J 5 bases short, with 6 bases between. The CDR3 is CASSSADNEQFL. The CDR3 DNA is TGTGCCAGCAGTTCCGCAGACAATGAGCAGTTCTTA.

On this clonotype: This clone may be a read error of a much larger clone one base away. This chain uses TRBV7-8 with TRBJ2-2; the D gene is possibly TRBD1 (6 bases). CDR1 is SGHVS, CDR2 FQNEAQ, per germline. The CDR3 is 17 residues long. CDR3 sequence reads: CASSVSRGGFITGELSF. CDR3 nucleotides: TGTGCCAGCAGCGTCTCCAGAGGGGGATTTATCACCGGGGAGCTGTCTTTT.

For this clonotype: With a much larger clone just one base away, this may be a read error. The genes are TRBV7-8 and TRBJ2-2, with D perhaps given as TRBD1 or TRBD2 (6 bases each). The ends were cut back, 5 bases at V and 4 bases at J, with 20 bases in the middle. The CDR3 extends over 17 amino acids. Germline CDR1 and CDR2: SGHVS and FQNEAQ. The CDR3 region has the DNA TGTGCCAGCAGCGTCTCCGGAGGGGGATTTATCACCGGGGAGCTGTTTTTT. Translating it yields CASSVSGGGFITGELFF.

This clonotype was seen once. The rearrangement joins TRBV10-3 to TRBJ1-4, with 7 bases matching TRBD1. The CDR3 is 16 amino acids. CDR1 and CDR2 (germline): ENHRY, SYGVKD. V lost 3 bases, J lost 7 bases, and 11 bases stayed unmatched. CDR3 protein: CAISDSPGQSIEKLFF. The CDR3 DNA follows: TGTGCCATCAGTGACTCACCGGGACAGAGTATTGAAAAACTGTTTTTT.

This chain joins TRBV11-2 and TRBJ2-7, with D possibly matching TRBD2 (6 bases). CDR3 length: 14 residues. Trimming removed 1 base from V and 7 bases from J, with 14 bases in between. CDR1 and CDR2 from the germline V gene are SGHAT and FQNNGV. In DNA form, the CDR3 reads TGTGCCAGCAGCTTAGTTCGACTAGAGGAGGAGCAGTACTTC. Its translation is CASSLVRLEEEQYF.

This clonotype has at least ten counts. A much larger clonotype is one base distant, so this may be a read error. The chain has TRBV14 and TRBJ2-7; D may be TRBD1 (5 bases). CDR3 length: 13 residues. CDR1 and CDR2 (germline): SGHDN, FVKESK. CDR3 protein: CASGQDSSYEQYF. The CDR3, as DNA: TGTGCCAGCGGCCAAGACAGCTCCTACGAGCAGTACTTC. Full variable domain (missing parts from reference TRBV14 and TRBJ2-7): EAGVTQFPSHSVIEKGQTVTLRCDPISGHDNLYWYRRVMGKEIKFLLHFVKESKQDESGMPNNRFLAERTGGTYSTLKVQPAELEDSGVYFCASGQDSSYEQYFGPGTRLTVT.

This clonotype was counted once. The gene calls are TRBV11-2 and TRBJ2-5, with D tentatively TRBD2 (6 bases). This CDR3 spans 13 amino acids. Trimming left V 8 bases short and J 5 bases short, with 15 bases between. Germline V gene data show CDR1 as SGHAT and CDR2 as FQNNGV. The CDR3 DNA reads as TGTGCCAGCTCCTCGGGGGAGAGGGAGACCCAGTACTTC. This gives the protein CASSSGERETQYF.

Note on this clonotype: One junction end does not reproduce the germline sequence, and a read error may be involved. The chain couples TRBV4-1 to TRBJ2-1, with D possibly TRBD2 on 6 matching bases. CDR3 length equals 14 residues. Looked up from germline, CDR1 is MGHRA and CDR2 is YSYEKL. The CDR3 loop is CASSQVGGHNEQFF. As DNA, the CDR3 is TGTGCCAGCAGCCAGGTGGGAGGACACAATGAGCAGTTCTTC.

Regarding this clonotype: One end of the junction fails to match germline, which may point to a read error. This chain connects TRBV5-6 to TRBJ2-1; 7 nucleotides align to TRBD2. The length of the CDR3 is 15 residues. CDR1 SGHDT and CDR2 YYEEEE come from the germline V gene. Written as DNA, the CDR3 is TGTGCCAGCACCTCGAGGGCGGGGGAATACAATAAGCAGTTCTTC. Amino acids: CASTSRAGEYNKQFF. Variable domain in full (rest from reference TRBV5-6 and TRBJ2-1): DAGVTQSPTHLIKTRGQQVTLRCSPKSGHDTVSWYQQALGQGPQFIFQYYEEEERQRGNFPDRFSGHQFPNYSSELNVNALLLGDSALYLCASTSRAGEYNKQFFGPGTRLTVL.

As regards this clonotype: A read error may account for a junction end that differs from germline. The gene calls are TRBV28 and TRBJ1-5; unclear D gene. The CDR3 is made up of 13 amino acids. Germline V gives CDR1 MDHEN, CDR2 SYDVKM. CDR3 amino acids: CVSSGRRDQSQHF. The CDR3 DNA sequence: TGTGTCAGCAGTGGTCGGCGAGATCAGTCCCAGCATTTC.

A word on this clonotype: A much larger clone is a single base away; this may be a read error. The chain links TRBV29-1 to TRBJ1-1; 9 bases match TRBD1. The germline V gene has CDR1 SQVTM and CDR2 ANQGSEA. Trimming at V came to 4 bases and at J to 4 bases, leaving 13 bases not matched to a gene. There are 16 residues in the CDR3. CDR3 sequence: CSVGMTGGRGGTEAFF. The CDR3 DNA reads as TGCAGCGTTGGTATGACAGGGGGTAGGGGAGGCACTGAAGCTTTCTTT.

The table lists this clonotype with a count of one. Possible read error: a much larger clone is one base away. The J gene is TRBJ2-7, the V gene TRBV25-1, with TRBD1 matching 8 bases. The CDR3 runs to 16 residues. Germline V gene data show CDR1 as MGHDK and CDR2 as SYGVNS. As DNA, the CDR3 is TGTGCCAACAGTCCCCCCCGGACAGGGTGGGTCCACGAGCAGTACTTC. Amino acid sequence: CANSPPRTGWVHEQYF.

With respect to this clonotype: At one end, the junction sequence differs from germline, possibly due to a read error. The CDR3 DNA sequence: TGCGCCAGCTGCCAATCCGGGACTAACGGTGACAATGAGCACTTCTTC. It encodes CASCQSGTNGDNEHFF. The rearrangement joins TRBV4-1 to TRBJ2-1; 7 bases line up with TRBD2. Germline V gene lookup returns CDR1 MGHRA and CDR2 YSYEKL. The CDR3 is 16 residues long.

By share of the sample, this clonotype is medium-sized. This chain connects TRBV14 to TRBJ2-7; TRBD2 might be the D (6 bases). This CDR3 has 13 amino acids. In germline, CDR1 is SGHDN, CDR2 FVKESK. V lost 6 bases, J lost 7 bases, and 16 bases lay in between. Here the CDR3 reads CASRMGGLLEQYF. CDR3 bases: TGTGCCAGCAGGATGGGAGGACTCCTGGAGCAGTACTTC. The variable domain in full, completed from reference TRBV14 and TRBJ2-7, reads EAGVTQFPSHSVIEKGQTVTLRCDPISGHDNLYWYRRVMGKEIKFLLHFVKESKQDESGMPNNRFLAERTGGTYSTLKVQPAELEDSGVYFCASRMGGLLEQYFGPGTRLTVT.

This clonotype came up once. The rearrangement uses TRBV11-2 and TRBJ2-1; D may be TRBD1 (5 bases). Germline V gene data show CDR1 as SGHAT and CDR2 as FQNNGV. The V end was cut by 9 bases, the J end by 0 bases, with 36 bases between. This CDR3 has 22 amino acids. CDR3 amino acids: CASSLSYLGPVKQVRSYNEQFF. CDR3 DNA sequence: TGTGCCAGTAGCCTCTCATACCTGGGTCCCGTGAAACAGGTTCGCTCCTACAATGAGCAGTTCTTC.

The chain links TRBV29-1 to TRBJ2-7; 7 nucleotides agree with TRBD2. The V segment lost 3 bases and the J segment 2 bases; nucleotides outside the gene matches: 4. The CDR3 has 13 residues. Looked up from germline, CDR1 is SQVTM and CDR2 is ANQGSEA. As DNA, the CDR3 is TGCAGCGTTGACGGGGAGGGCCCCTACGAGCAGTACTTC. It translates to CSVDGEGPYEQYF.

With regard to this clonotype: An end of the junction differs from the germline gene, which may be a read error. V is TRBV29-1 and J is TRBJ1-1, with D perhaps matching TRBD1 (5 bases). Germline loops: CDR1 SQVTM, CDR2 ANQGSEA. The CDR3 is made up of 13 amino acids. The CDR3 coding sequence is TGCAACGTTGCGGGGCAGGTGAACAGTGAAGCTTTCTTT. It yields the protein CNVAGQVNSEAFF.

Turning to this clonotype: One end of the junction fails to match germline, which may point to a read error. The chain recombines TRBV29-1 with TRBJ2-7, with TRBD2 identical over 10 bases. Per germline, CDR1 SQVTM and CDR2 ANQGSEA. The CDR3 length is 14 residues. DNA of the CDR3: TGCAGTGTTGATCGCTCTAGCGGGAGTGACGAGCAGTACTTC. This gives the protein CSVDRSSGSDEQYF.

This CDR3 reads CASSLGRELTYEEYF. CDR3 in DNA: TGTGCCAGCAGCTTAGGCAGGGAGCTTACCTATGAGGAGTACTTC. The V call is TRBV11-2, the J call TRBJ2-7, with D perhaps TRBD1 or TRBD2 (5 bases each). The CDR3 loop spans 15 amino acids. V shed 1 base and J shed 11 bases, with 21 bases lying between them. The germline V gene encodes CDR1 SGHAT and CDR2 FQNNGV.

Details on this clonotype: This is likely a read error, given that the CDR3 carries no conserved phenylalanine or tryptophan at its end. The rearrangement links TRBV11-2 to TRBJ2-1; no definite D call. The CDR3 covers 13 residues. Per germline, CDR1 SGHAT and CDR2 FQNNGV. Trimming pared 2 bases from V and 8 bases from J, leaving 10 bases between. The CDR3 protein is CASSLKDAYEQFH. In DNA form, the CDR3 reads TGTGCCAGCAGCTTAAAAGATGCCTATGAGCAGTTCCAC.

Remarks on this clonotype: One junction end disagrees with the germline gene, perhaps due to a read error. The rearrangement joins TRBV28 to TRBJ2-3, with D possibly TRBD2 on 5 matching bases. The CDR3 is 13 residues long. CDR1 is MDHEN, CDR2 SYDVKM, per germline. The CDR3 region has the DNA TGTGCCGGCAGTTTTGAGGGTGTGGACACGCAGTATTTT. Its protein product is CAGSFEGVDTQYF.